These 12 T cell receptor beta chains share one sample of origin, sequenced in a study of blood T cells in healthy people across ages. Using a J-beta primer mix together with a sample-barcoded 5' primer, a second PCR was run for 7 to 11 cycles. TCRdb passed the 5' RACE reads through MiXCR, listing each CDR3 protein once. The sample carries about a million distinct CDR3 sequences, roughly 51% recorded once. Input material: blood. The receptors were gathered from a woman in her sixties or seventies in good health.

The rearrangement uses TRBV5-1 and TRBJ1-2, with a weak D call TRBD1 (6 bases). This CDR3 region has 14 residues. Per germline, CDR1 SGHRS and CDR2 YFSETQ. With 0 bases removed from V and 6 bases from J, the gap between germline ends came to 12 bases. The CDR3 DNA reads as TGCGCCAGCAGCTTGGAATGGGCAGGGGATGGCTACACCTTC. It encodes CASSLEWAGDGYTF.

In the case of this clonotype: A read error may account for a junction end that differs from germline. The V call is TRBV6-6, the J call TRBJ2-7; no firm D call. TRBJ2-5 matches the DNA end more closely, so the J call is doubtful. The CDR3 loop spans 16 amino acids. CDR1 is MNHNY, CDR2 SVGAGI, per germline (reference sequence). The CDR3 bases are TGTACCAGCAGTTACTCGAGTAGACCCCACGTGGAGACCCAGTACTTC. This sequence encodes CTSSYSSRPHVETQYF.

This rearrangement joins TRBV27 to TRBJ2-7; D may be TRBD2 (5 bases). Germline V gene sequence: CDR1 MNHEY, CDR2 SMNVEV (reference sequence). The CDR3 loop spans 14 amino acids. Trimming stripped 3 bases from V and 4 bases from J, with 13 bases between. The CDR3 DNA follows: TGTGCCAGCAGTTTTTCCGGGGAGAGGTACGAGCAGTACTTC. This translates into CASSFSGERYEQYF.

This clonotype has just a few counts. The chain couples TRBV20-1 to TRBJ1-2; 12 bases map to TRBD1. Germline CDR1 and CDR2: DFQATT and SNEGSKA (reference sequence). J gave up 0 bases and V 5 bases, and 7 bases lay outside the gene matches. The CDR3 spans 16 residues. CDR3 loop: CSAAGTGGAANYGYTF. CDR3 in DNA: TGCAGTGCTGCCGGGACAGGGGGCGCCGCTAACTATGGCTACACCTTC.

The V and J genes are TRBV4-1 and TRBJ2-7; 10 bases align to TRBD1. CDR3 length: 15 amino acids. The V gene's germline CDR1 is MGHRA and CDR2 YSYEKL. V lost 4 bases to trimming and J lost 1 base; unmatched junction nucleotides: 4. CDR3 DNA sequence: TGCGCCAGCAGCCCTATGGGACAGGGGTCCTACGAGCAGTACTTC. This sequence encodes CASSPMGQGSYEQYF.

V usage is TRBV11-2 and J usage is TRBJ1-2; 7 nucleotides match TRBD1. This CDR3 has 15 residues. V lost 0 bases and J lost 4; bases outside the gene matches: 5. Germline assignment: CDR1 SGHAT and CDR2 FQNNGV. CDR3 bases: TGTGCCAGCAGCTTAGACCGGACAGGCATCTATGGCTACACCTTC. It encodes CASSLDRTGIYGYTF.

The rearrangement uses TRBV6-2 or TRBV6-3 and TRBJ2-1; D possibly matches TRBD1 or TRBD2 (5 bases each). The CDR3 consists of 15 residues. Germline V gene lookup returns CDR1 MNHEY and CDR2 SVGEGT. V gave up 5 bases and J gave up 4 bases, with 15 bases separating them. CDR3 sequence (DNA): TGTGCCAGCAGTCATGGGGGTCTAGCTTACAATGAGCAGTTCTTC. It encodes CASSHGGLAYNEQFF.

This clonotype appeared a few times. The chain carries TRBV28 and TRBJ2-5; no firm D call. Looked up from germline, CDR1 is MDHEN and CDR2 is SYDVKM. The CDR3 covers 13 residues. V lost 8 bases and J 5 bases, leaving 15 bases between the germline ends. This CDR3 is CASRKRGPETQYF. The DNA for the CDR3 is TGTGCCAGCCGCAAACGCGGTCCGGAGACCCAGTACTTC.

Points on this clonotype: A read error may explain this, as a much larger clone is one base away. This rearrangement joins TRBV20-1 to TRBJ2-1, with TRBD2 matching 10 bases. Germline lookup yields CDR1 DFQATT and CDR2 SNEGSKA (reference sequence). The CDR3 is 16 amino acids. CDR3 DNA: TGCAGTGCTGGAGAGGCCGGGACTAGCGCCCTCAATGAGCAGTTCTTC. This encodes CSAGEAGTSALNEQFF.

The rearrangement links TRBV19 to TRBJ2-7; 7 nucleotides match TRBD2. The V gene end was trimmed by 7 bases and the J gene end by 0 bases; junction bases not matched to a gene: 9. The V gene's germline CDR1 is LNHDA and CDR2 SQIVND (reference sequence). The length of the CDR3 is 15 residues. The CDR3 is CASTPSLAISYEQYF. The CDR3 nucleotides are TGTGCCAGTACCCCTTCACTAGCGATCTCCTACGAGCAGTACTTC.

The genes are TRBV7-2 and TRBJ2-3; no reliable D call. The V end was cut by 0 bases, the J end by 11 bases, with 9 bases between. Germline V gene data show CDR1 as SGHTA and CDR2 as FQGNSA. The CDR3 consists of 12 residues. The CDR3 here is CASSLAAHWQYF. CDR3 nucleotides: TGTGCCAGCAGCTTAGCGGCCCACTGGCAGTATTTT.

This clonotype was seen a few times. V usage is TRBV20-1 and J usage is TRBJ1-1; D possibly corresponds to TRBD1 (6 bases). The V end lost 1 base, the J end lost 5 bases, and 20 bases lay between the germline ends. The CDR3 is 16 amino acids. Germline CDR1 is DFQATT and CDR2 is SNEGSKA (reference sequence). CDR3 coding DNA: TGCAGTGCTAGAGGACAGGCCCTAGGGGGTGGGACTGAAGCTTTCTTT. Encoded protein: CSARGQALGGGTEAFF.